The 23 T cell receptor beta chains below all came from one sample that was sequenced in a study of shared clonotypes between healthy human individuals. The repertoire was sequenced with immunoSEQ multiplex PCR; TCRdb's copy has only in-frame clones and lacks some. Of 630,000 or so clones listed, 95% to 98% were seen once; the top ten hold 0.3%. As defined, naive CD8 cells were CD45RO-negative and positively selected for CCR7, with terminally differentiated effector memory CD45RA+ cells excluded. Sequenced sample: naive CD8+ T cells sorted from blood. These receptors all stem from a man in his thirties or forties in good health.

The rearrangement links TRBV29-1 to TRBJ2-1, with TRBD2 matching 10 bases. The CDR3 consists of 15 residues. With V trimmed by 0 bases and J by 3 bases, 2 bases remained unmatched. Germline V CDR1 and CDR2: SQVTM, ANQGSEA. This CDR3 reads CSVEDGLAVYNEQFF. The DNA of the CDR3 is TGCAGCGTTGAAGACGGACTAGCGGTCTACAATGAGCAGTTCTTC.

The rearrangement links TRBV28 to TRBJ2-7; D call uncertain. Trimming left V 3 bases short and J 7 bases short, with 10 bases between. This CDR3 has 12 amino acids. Germline CDR1 reads MDHEN; CDR2 reads SYDVKM. CDR3 sequence reads: CASSFAYLEQYF. In nucleotides, the CDR3 is TGTGCCAGCAGTTTTGCTTATCTGGAGCAGTACTTC.

The V and J genes are TRBV7-8 and TRBJ1-1; possibly TRBD1 for D (6 bases). V lost 5 bases and J 3 bases, leaving 22 bases between the germline ends. This CDR3 contains 17 residues. The germline V gene has CDR1 SGHVS and CDR2 FQNEAQ. CDR3 sequence (DNA): TGTGCCAGCAGCGGCAAAGGCAGGGGTAAGGTGGACACTGAAGCTTTCTTT. Translating it yields CASSGKGRGKVDTEAFF.

The chain carries TRBV4-1 and TRBJ1-5, with D hard to call. The CDR3 extends over 14 amino acids. The germline V gene encodes CDR1 MGHRA and CDR2 YSYEKL. V lost 0 bases and J 9 bases, leaving 12 bases between the germline ends. The CDR3 sequence: CASSQESESWPQHF. The CDR3 DNA sequence: TGCGCCAGCAGCCAAGAATCAGAGAGTTGGCCCCAGCATTTT.

The rearrangement uses TRBV6-6 and TRBJ2-2; the D is unclear. This CDR3 comprises 13 residues. Germline V gives CDR1 MNHNY, CDR2 SVGAGI (reference sequence). The V gene lost 4 bases and the J gene lost 7 bases, with 10 bases spanning the gap. The CDR3 nucleotides are TGTGCCAGCAGTTCTGGCCTTATCGGGGAGCTGTTTTTT. It yields the protein CASSSGLIGELFF.

This CDR3 is CASRTGARGLPEAFF. CDR3 DNA sequence: TGTGCCAGCAGGACAGGGGCGCGAGGGCTCCCTGAAGCTTTCTTT. This chain connects TRBV2 to TRBJ1-1, with TRBD1 identical over 8 bases. This CDR3 contains 15 residues. V shed 6 bases and J 6 bases; nucleotides not matched to a gene: 12. Germline assignment: CDR1 SNHLY and CDR2 FYNNEI.

The rearrangement uses TRBV6-5 and TRBJ2-1; D is ambiguous. CDR1 and CDR2 from the germline V gene are MNHEY and SVGAGI. V shed 6 bases and J shed 5 bases, with 14 bases lying between them. The CDR3 extends over 14 amino acids. In nucleotides, the CDR3 is TGTGCCAGCAGCCTTTGGGTAGCCCACAATGAGCAGTTCTTC. Translation: CASSLWVAHNEQFF.

This clone has a single count. Other DNA sequences in this specimen translate into the identical CDR3. V and J are TRBV6-5 and TRBJ2-6, with D possibly TRBD1 on 6 matching bases. Germline CDR1 is MNHEY and CDR2 is SVGAGI. Trimming removed 2 bases at V and 1 base at J, with 6 bases between. The CDR3 runs 15 residues. The CDR3, as DNA: TGTGCCAGCAGTTACAGGGGGTCTGGGGCCAACGTCCTGACTTTC. This encodes CASSYRGSGANVLTF.

V is TRBV6-1 and J is TRBJ2-1; 16 nucleotides line up with TRBD2. The CDR3 runs 21 residues. Unmatched junction bases numbered 10, after V lost 2 bases and J lost 0 bases. Looked up from germline, CDR1 is MNHNS and CDR2 is SASEGT. The CDR3 here is CASSEHTSGTSGRDSYNEQFF. The CDR3 DNA reads TGTGCCAGCAGTGAACACACCTCCGGGACTAGCGGGAGGGACTCCTACAATGAGCAGTTCTTC.

The V and J genes are TRBV27 and TRBJ2-7, with 7 bases fitting TRBD1. With 5 bases clipped from V and 3 bases from J, the junction kept 4 bases outside the gene matches. From germline, CDR1 is MNHEY and CDR2 SMNVEV (reference sequence). This CDR3 is built from 13 residues. This CDR3 reads CASSPQGNYEQYF. CDR3 nucleotide sequence: TGTGCCAGCAGTCCACAGGGGAACTACGAGCAGTACTTC.

The chain is built from TRBV5-6 and TRBJ1-1; no clear D. V was shortened by 3 bases and J by 5 bases, with 11 bases between the two germline ends. This CDR3 region has 13 residues. Germline lookup yields CDR1 SGHDT and CDR2 YYEEEE. CDR3 amino acids: CASSWTIGTEAFF. The CDR3, as DNA: TGTGCCAGCAGCTGGACTATCGGGACTGAAGCTTTCTTT.

V gene TRBV10-2 combines with J gene TRBJ2-5; D uncertain. CDR1 and CDR2 (germline): WSHSY, SAAADI. This CDR3 is 13 amino acids long. V lost 5 bases and J lost 4, with 11 bases in between. CDR3 in DNA: TGCGCCAGCAGTCCACGGAGAGGAGAGACCCAGTACTTC. It specifies CASSPRRGETQYF.

This chain connects TRBV5-1 to TRBJ2-7; 7 bases are a match to TRBD1. This CDR3 has 15 residues. V was pared by 0 bases and J by 4 bases, with 7 bases of the junction left unmatched. CDR1 is SGHRS, CDR2 YFSETQ, per germline. The CDR3 DNA follows: TGCGCCAGCAGCTTGGCCGAGGGGGCGTCTTACGAGCAGTACTTC. Translation gives CASSLAEGASYEQYF. Supplemented by reference TRBV5-1 and TRBJ2-7, the full variable domain reads KAGVTQTPRYLIKTRGQQVTLSCSPISGHRSVSWYQQTPGQGLQFLFEYFSETQRNKGNFPGRFSGRQFSNSRSEMNVSTLELGDSALYLCASSLAEGASYEQYFGPGTRLTVT.

The V call is TRBV19, the J call TRBJ2-1; 7 positions match TRBD2. The J segment lost 7 bases and the V segment lost 1 base, leaving 4 bases of the junction unmatched. CDR3 length equals 14 residues. From germline, CDR1 is LNHDA and CDR2 SQIVND (reference sequence). The CDR3 DNA reads as TGTGCCAGTAGTATAGGAGGACTAGGGAATGAGCAGTTCTTC. This translates into CASSIGGLGNEQFF.

This sequence joins TRBV7-9 and TRBJ2-5; 9 positions match TRBD1. CDR3 length equals 16 residues. Germline V gives CDR1 SEHNR, CDR2 FQNEAQ (reference sequence). Unmatched junction bases numbered 11, after V lost 5 bases and J lost 4 bases. The CDR3 region is CASSPPVGTGRETQYF. As DNA, the CDR3 is TGTGCCAGCAGCCCCCCGGTCGGGACAGGGCGAGAGACCCAGTACTTC.

The V gene is TRBV6-5, the J gene TRBJ2-3, with a possible D match to TRBD2 (6 bases). This CDR3 comprises 14 residues. V was pared by 4 bases and J by 0 bases, with 8 bases between. Germline lookup yields CDR1 MNHEY and CDR2 SVGAGI. DNA of the CDR3: TGTGCCAGCAGTTGGGGGACTAGCACAGATACGCAGTATTTT. This encodes CASSWGTSTDTQYF.

The V call is TRBV7-9, the J call TRBJ1-4, with D uncertain. Germline CDR1 and CDR2: SEHNR and FQNEAQ (reference sequence). This CDR3 contains 14 residues. Trimming removed 0 bases at V and 8 bases at J, with 10 bases between. DNA for the CDR3: TGTGCCAGCAGCTTAGCTAACTACGACGAAAAACTGTTTTTT. Translated: CASSLANYDEKLFF. Full variable domain (missing parts from reference TRBV7-9 and TRBJ1-4): DTGVSQNPRHKITKRGQNVTFRCDPISEHNRLYWYRQTLGQGPEFLTYFQNEAQLEKSRLLSDRFSAERPKGSFSTLEIQRTEQGDSAMYLCASSLANYDEKLFFGSGTQLSVL.

The V call is TRBV28, the J call TRBJ2-7; D ambiguous. Trimming left V 3 bases short and J 3 bases short, with 6 bases between. Germline V CDR1 and CDR2: MDHEN, SYDVKM. The CDR3 sequence is 12 residues long. Written as DNA, the CDR3 is TGTGCCAGCAGTTTCGAGCTCTACGAGCAGTACTTC. Translation: CASSFELYEQYF.

The table lists this clone with a few counts. The chain recombines TRBV7-9 with TRBJ2-7, with 8 bases that match TRBD1. The CDR3 runs to 14 residues. The J segment lost 2 bases and the V segment lost 5 bases, leaving 5 bases of the junction unmatched. Germline values: CDR1 SEHNR, CDR2 FQNEAQ (reference sequence). CDR3 sequence (DNA): TGTGCCAGCAGCCAACCGGGACAGGCCTACGAGCAGTACTTC. This gives the protein CASSQPGQAYEQYF.

This rearrangement joins TRBV7-9 to TRBJ2-3; 13 bases map to TRBD2. The CDR3 is 17 residues long. V was pared by 5 bases and J by 4 bases, with 9 bases of the junction left unmatched. Per germline, CDR1 SEHNR and CDR2 FQNEAQ (reference sequence). The CDR3 nucleotides are TGTGCCAGCAGCAACCCTCGGACTAGCGGGAGCCCAGATACGCAGTATTTT. It codes for CASSNPRTSGSPDTQYF.

The chain uses TRBV10-1 and TRBJ1-5, with D perhaps TRBD1 (6 bases). Germline-derived CDR1 and CDR2 are WNHNN and SYGVQD (reference sequence). V was trimmed by 8 bases and J by 1 base, leaving 18 bases between them. The CDR3 consists of 16 residues. CDR3 bases: TGCGCCAGCCCCAACTTAGGGGGGGCGAGCAATCAGCCCCAGCATTTT. Translating gives CASPNLGGASNQPQHF.

The rearrangement joins TRBV29-1 to TRBJ2-7; the D call may be TRBD1 or TRBD2 (5 bases each). Germline assignment: CDR1 SQVTM and CDR2 ANQGSEA. The CDR3 runs to 14 residues. V gave up 6 bases and J gave up 5 bases, with 20 bases separating them. The CDR3 DNA is TGCAGCGTGGCCAGGCAGGGAGTAAGCCACGAGCAGTACTTC. It codes for CSVARQGVSHEQYF.

V is TRBV29-1 and J is TRBJ2-7; a weak D match, TRBD1 (6 bases). The length of the CDR3 is 13 residues. Trimming took 6 bases from V and 3 from J, leaving 15 bases between them. Germline loops: CDR1 SQVTM, CDR2 ANQGSEA. The CDR3 loop reads CSVLGTSIYEQYF. For the CDR3, the DNA is TGCAGCGTGCTTGGGACATCTATCTACGAGCAGTACTTC.